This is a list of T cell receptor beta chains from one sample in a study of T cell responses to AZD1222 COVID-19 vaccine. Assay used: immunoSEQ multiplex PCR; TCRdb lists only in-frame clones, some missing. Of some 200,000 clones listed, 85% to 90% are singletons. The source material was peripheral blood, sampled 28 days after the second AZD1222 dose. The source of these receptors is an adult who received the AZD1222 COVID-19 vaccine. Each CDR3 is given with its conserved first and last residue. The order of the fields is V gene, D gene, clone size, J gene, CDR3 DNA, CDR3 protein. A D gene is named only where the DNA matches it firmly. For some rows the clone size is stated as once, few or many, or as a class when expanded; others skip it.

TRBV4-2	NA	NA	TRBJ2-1	TGTGCCAGCAGCCAAGAAGTCAGCGCTTCCGTCGGGTGGCAGTTCTTC	CASSQEVSASVGWQFF
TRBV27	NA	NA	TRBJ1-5	TGTGCCAGCAAAGCCCTTAGCGGCAATCAGCCCCAGCATTTT	CASKALSGNQPQHF
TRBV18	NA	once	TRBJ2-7	TGTGCCAGCTCACCGCCGCGGGGTGAGGGATACGAGCAGTACTTC	CASSPPRGEGYEQYF
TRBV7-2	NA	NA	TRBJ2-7	TGTGCCAGCAGCTTAGAGGCATGGGGCCGGTCCTACGAGCAGTACTTC	CASSLEAWGRSYEQYF
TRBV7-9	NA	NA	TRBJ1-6	TGTGCCAGCAGCTTAGCGGCCCCATCTCGGAATAATTCACCCCTCCACTTT	CASSLAAPSRNNSPLHF
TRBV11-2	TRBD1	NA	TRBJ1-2	TGTGCCAGCAGCTTAGATCGGGGGACAGGGGGTCTTGGTGGCTACACCTTC	CASSLDRGTGGLGGYTF
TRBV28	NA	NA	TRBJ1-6	TGTGCCAGCAGCGGAGCAGCCATAGATAATTCACCCCTCCACTTT	CASSGAAIDNSPLHF
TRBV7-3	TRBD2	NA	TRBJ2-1	TGTGCCAGCAGCTTATCTAGCGGATCCTACAATGAGCAGTTCTTC	CASSLSSGSYNEQFF
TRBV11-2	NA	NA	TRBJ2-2	TGTGCCAGCAGCTTAGGGGTGGGGCTTGGGAACACCGGGGAGCTGTTTTTT	CASSLGVGLGNTGELFF
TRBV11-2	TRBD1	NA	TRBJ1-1	TGTGCCAGCAGCTTAGGGTCGGGACAGGGGGGTGGCACTGAAGCTTTCTTT	CASSLGSGQGGGTEAFF
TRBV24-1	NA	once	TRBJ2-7	TGTGCCACCAGTGACTCCCAAGGGCGGGACTACGAGCAGTACTTC	CATSDSQGRDYEQYF
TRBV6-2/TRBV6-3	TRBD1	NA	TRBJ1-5	TGTGCCAGCAGTCATACCCTGACAGGGGATAGCAATCAGCCCCAGCATTTT	CASSHTLTGDSNQPQHF
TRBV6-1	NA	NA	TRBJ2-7	TGTGCCAGCAGTGAAAAGGCTATGCGGGAGCAGTACTTC	CASSEKAMREQYF
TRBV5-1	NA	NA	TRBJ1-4	TGCGCCAGCAGCTTGGATCAGGGTGTTTCTGAAAAACTGTTTTTT	CASSLDQGVSEKLFF
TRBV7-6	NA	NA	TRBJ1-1	TGTGCCAGCAGCTCCGATCCCACCCCAGGGAGGGATACTGAAGCTTTCTTT	CASSSDPTPGRDTEAFF
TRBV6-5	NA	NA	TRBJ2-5	TGTGCCAGCAGTTACCGGGTCCCCCCCGAGACCCAGTACTTC	CASSYRVPPETQYF
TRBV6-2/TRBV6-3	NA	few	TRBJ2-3	TGTGCCAGCAGCTCCGGGACCCTAAGATGGGATACGCAGTATTTT	CASSSGTLRWDTQYF
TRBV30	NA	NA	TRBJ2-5	TGTGCCTGGAGTGTAGCGGAGACCCAGTACTTC	CAWSVAETQYF
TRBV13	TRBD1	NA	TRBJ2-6	TGTGCCAGCAGGTCACAGGGGGCTGGGGCCAACGTCCTGACTTTC	CASRSQGAGANVLTF
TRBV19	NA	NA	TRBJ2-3	TGTGCCAGTAGTATAGGTAGAACAGATACGCAGTATTTT	CASSIGRTDTQYF
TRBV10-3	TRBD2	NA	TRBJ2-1	TGTGCCATCAGCTATGAGCCTAGCGGGGAGGCCTACAATGAGCAGTTCTTC	CAISYEPSGEAYNEQFF
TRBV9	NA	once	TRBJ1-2	TGTGCCAGCAGCGTAGGGGCCCAGGCGTTAGTGGGCTACACCTTC	CASSVGAQALVGYTF
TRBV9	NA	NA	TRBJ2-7	TGTGCCAGCAGCCTTGGTGGGGGGCTAGGAGGGCAGTACTTC	CASSLGGGLGGQYF
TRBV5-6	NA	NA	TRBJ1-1	TGTGCCAGCAGCTGGGGCGCGAGGCTGCCGGAAGCTTTCTTT	CASSWGARLPEAFF
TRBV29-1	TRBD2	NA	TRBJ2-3	TGCAGCGTTCAGGGAGGGTCACGTACAGATACGCAGTATTTT	CSVQGGSRTDTQYF
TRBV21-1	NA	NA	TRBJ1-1	TGTGCCAGCAGCAATCCGAGGCCAGGACACCGAAATGAAGCTTTCTTT	CASSNPRPGHRNEAFF
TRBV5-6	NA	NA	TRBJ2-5	TGTGCCAGCAGCTTCGCGAGCGGGTACCAAGAGACCCAGTACTTC	CASSFASGYQETQYF
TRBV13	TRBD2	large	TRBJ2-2	TGTGCCAGCAGCCCCGGACTAGCGGGAGGCACCGGGGAGCTGTTTTTT	CASSPGLAGGTGELFF
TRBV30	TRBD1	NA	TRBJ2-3	TGTGCCTGGTCCGGGACAGGTCCTACCACAGATACGCAGTATTTT	CAWSGTGPTTDTQYF
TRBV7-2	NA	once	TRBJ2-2	TGTGCCAGCAGCCCCGCCTATGCGAACACCGGGGAGCTGTTTTTT	CASSPAYANTGELFF
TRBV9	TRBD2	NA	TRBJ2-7	TGTGCCAGCAGCGTAGGACCCGACTCCGGGACTAGCGGGTTTGGTGAGCAGTACTTC	CASSVGPDSGTSGFGEQYF
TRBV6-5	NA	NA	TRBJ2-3	TGTGCCAGCAGCCCCACCGCAGATACGCAGTATTTT	CASSPTADTQYF
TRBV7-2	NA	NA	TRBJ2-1	TGTGCCAGCAGCTTTTACGTGGGAGTCTCGGTTTATGAGCAGTTCTTC	CASSFYVGVSVYEQFF
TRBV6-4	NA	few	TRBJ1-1	TGTGCCAGCAGGGCCGTTGTGGGGCCGGGCACTGAAGCTTTCTTT	CASRAVVGPGTEAFF
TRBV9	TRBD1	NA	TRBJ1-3	TGTGCCAGCAGCCCACGAACAGGGACCCGGGACAGCCTGGGGAACACCATATATTTT	CASSPRTGTRDSLGNTIYF
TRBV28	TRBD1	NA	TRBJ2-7	TGTGCCAGCAGTCAACAGGGGCCCCCCCGATTC	CASSQQGPPRF
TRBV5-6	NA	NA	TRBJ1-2	TGTGCCAGCAGCTTGGGGGGGCTCTATGGCTACACCTTC	CASSLGGLYGYTF
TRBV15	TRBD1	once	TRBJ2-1	TGTGCCACCAGCAGCATTGGGGACAGATTATACAATGAGCAGTTCTTC	CATSSIGDRLYNEQFF
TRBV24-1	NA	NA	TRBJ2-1	TGTGCCACCAGTGACCCGGGCCGCGGGACCTACAATGAGCAGTTCTTC	CATSDPGRGTYNEQFF
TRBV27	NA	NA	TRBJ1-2	TGTGCCAGCAGAAAGGGCGGCTATGGCTACACCTTC	CASRKGGYGYTF
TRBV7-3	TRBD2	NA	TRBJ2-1	TGTGCCAGCAGCTTAACAGCGGGAGTTTTAAATGAGCAGTTCTTC	CASSLTAGVLNEQFF
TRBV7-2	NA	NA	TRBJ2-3	TGTGCCAGCAGCTTAGTACCGGGTCTTACGGTCGATACGCAGTATTTT	CASSLVPGLTVDTQYF
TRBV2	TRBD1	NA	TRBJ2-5	TGTGCCAGCAGTGAACACAGGGGAGAGACCCAGTACTTC	CASSEHRGETQYF
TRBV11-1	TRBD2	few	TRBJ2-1	TGTGCCAGCAGCTTAGTATCGGGAGGGGGCAATGAGCAGTTCTTC	CASSLVSGGGNEQFF
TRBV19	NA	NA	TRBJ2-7	TGTGCCAGTAGTAGGGGAAGGGAGCGCGGCCACGAGCAGTACTTC	CASSRGRERGHEQYF
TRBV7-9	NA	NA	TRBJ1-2	TGTGCCAGCAGCTTAGGGAACTACGGTGGCTACACCTTC	CASSLGNYGGYTF
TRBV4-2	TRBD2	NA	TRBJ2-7	TGTGCCAGCAGCCCAAACGGAGGGTTAGCGGGGTACGAGCAGTACTTC	CASSPNGGLAGYEQYF
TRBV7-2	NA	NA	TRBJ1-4	TGTGCCAGCAGCGGGGAGGTTAATGAAAAACTGTTTTTT	CASSGEVNEKLFF
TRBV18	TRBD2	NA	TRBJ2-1	TGTGCCAGCTCACCATTAGCTAGCGGGAACGATGAGCAGTTCTTC	CASSPLASGNDEQFF
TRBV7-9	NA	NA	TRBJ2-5	TGTGCCAGCAGCCTGCCGGCCCAACTAGGGTCGGAGACCCAGTACTTC	CASSLPAQLGSETQYF
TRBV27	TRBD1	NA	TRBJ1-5	TGTGCCACCGGGACAGGGGTCAATCAGCCCCAGCATTTT	CATGTGVNQPQHF
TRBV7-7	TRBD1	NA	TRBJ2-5	TGTGCTAGCAGCTTACGCACAGGGGTTAGAGAGACCCAGTACTTC	CASSLRTGVRETQYF
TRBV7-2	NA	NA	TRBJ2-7	TGTGCCAGCAGCCCCGCGGGATCTCCAAGGGGTAATGGGTACGAGCAGTACTTC	CASSPAGSPRGNGYEQYF